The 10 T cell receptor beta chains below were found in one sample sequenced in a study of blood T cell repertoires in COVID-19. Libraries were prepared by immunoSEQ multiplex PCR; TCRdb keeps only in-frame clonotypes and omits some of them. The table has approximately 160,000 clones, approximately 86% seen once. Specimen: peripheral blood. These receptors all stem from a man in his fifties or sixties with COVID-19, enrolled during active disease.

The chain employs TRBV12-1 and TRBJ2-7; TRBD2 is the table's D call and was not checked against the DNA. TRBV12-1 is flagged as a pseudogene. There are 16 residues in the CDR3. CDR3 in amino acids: CASSFVPGGSSYEQYF. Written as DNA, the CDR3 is TGTGCCAGCAGCTTTGTCCCGGGGGGGAGCTCCTACGAGCAGTACTTC.

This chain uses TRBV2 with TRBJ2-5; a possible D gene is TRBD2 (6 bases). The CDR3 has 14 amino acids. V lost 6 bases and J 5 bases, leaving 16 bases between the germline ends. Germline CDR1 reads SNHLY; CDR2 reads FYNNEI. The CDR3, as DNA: TGTGCCAGCAGCGTACTAGCTTACAAGGAGACCCAGTACTTC. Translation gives CASSVLAYKETQYF.

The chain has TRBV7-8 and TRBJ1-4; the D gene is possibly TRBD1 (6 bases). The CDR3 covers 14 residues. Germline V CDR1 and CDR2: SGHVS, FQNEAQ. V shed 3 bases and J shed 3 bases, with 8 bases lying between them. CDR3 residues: CASSLDSPNEKLFF. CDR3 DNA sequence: TGTGCCAGCAGCTTGGACAGCCCTAATGAAAAACTGTTTTTT.

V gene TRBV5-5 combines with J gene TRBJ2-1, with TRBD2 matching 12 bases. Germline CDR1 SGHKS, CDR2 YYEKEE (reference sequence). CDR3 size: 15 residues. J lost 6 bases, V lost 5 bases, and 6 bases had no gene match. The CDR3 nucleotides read TGTGCCAGCAGGCTACTAGCGGGAGGATTCAATGAGCAGTTCTTC. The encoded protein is CASRLLAGGFNEQFF.

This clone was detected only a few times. DNA of the CDR3: TGTGCCAGCAGCTTAGGTTTCGGGACAGGGGGTTCACCCCTCCACTTT. Residues: CASSLGFGTGGSPLHF. The chain couples TRBV7-9 to TRBJ1-6, with 11 bases aligning to TRBD1. The CDR3 loop spans 16 amino acids. Per germline, CDR1 SEHNR and CDR2 FQNEAQ (reference sequence). Germline trimming cut 1 base from V and 9 bases from J; bases unmatched to any gene: 5.

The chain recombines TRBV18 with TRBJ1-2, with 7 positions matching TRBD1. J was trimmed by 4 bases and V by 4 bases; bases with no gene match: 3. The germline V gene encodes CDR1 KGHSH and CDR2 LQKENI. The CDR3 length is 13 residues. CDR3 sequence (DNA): TGTGCCAGCTCACAGGGGGCGGTCTATGGCTACACCTTC. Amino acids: CASSQGAVYGYTF.

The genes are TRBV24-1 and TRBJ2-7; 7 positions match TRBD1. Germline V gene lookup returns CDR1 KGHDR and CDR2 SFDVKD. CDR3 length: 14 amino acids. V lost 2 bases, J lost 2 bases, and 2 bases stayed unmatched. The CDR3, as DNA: TGTGCCACCAGTGATTCTAGGGGGCCCTACGAGCAGTACTTC. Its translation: CATSDSRGPYEQYF.

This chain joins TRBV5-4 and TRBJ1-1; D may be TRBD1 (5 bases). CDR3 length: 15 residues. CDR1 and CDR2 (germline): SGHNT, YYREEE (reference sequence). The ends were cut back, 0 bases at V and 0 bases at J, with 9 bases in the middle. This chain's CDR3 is CASSLEGEMNTEAFF. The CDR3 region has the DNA TGTGCCAGCAGCTTGGAAGGGGAAATGAACACTGAAGCTTTCTTT.

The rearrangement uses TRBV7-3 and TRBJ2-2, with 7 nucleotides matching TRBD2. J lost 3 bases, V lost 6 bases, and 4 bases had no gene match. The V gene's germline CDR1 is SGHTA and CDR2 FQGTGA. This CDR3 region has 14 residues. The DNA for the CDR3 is TGTGCCAGCAGAGCTAGCGGAGACACCGGGGAGCTGTTTTTT. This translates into CASRASGDTGELFF. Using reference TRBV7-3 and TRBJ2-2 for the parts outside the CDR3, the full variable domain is GAGVSQTPSNKVTEKGKYVELRCDPISGHTALYWYRQSLGQGPEFLIYFQGTGAADDSGLPNDRFFAVRPEGSVSTLKIQRTERGDSAVYLCASRASGDTGELFFGEGSRLTVL.

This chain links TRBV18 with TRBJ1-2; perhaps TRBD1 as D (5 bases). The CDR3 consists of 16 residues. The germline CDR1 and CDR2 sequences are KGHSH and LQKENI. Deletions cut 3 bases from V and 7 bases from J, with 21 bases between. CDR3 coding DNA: TGTGCCAGCTCACCCTACTCCAGTACCGGGACTCGTGGCTACACCTTC. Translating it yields CASSPYSSTGTRGYTF.